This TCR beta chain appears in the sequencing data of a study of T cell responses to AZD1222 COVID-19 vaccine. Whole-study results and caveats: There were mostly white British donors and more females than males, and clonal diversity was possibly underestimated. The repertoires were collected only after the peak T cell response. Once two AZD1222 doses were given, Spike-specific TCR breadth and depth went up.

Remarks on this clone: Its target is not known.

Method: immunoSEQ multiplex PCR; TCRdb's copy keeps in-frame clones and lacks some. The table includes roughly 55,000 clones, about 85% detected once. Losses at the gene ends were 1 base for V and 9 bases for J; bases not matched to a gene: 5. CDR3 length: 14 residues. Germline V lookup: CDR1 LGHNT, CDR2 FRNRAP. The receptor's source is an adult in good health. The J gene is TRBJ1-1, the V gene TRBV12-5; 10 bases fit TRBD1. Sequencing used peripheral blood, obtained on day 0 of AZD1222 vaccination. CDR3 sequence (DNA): TGTGCTAGTGGTTTGGGGACAGGGGGTGGGAAAGCTTTCTTT. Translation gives CASGLGTGGGKAFF.